The 10 T cell receptor beta chains below all came from one sample that was sequenced in a study of T cells in localized non-small cell lung cancer (dated by TCRdb to between 2020 and 2021). Receptors were amplified or captured by the immunoSEQ multiplex PCR assay. TCRdb retrieved this table from immuneACCESS and kept in-frame rearrangements only. Not all clones are present; in checked studies, unresolved V genes account for under half, and no reason is known for the remainder. This sample gives 45,000 to 65,000 clones in total; roughly 80% of them show up just once. Of the sample, around 4.5% falls within the top ten clones. This sample comprised PBMCs, obtained before any cancer treatment. The receptors were gathered from a woman between 40 and 69 years old with stage II lung adenocarcinoma.

The V gene is TRBV5-4, the J gene TRBJ2-7; TRBD2 matches at 8 bases. The CDR3 sequence is 14 residues long. In germline, CDR1 is SGHNT, CDR2 YYREEE (reference sequence). Trimming took 1 base from V and 4 from J; bases not matched to a gene: 4. This CDR3 is CASSLFGGEYEQYF. The CDR3 nucleotides read TGTGCCAGCAGCTTGTTCGGGGGGGAGTACGAGCAGTACTTC.

The chain uses TRBV29-1 and TRBJ1-2; a weak D match, TRBD1 (5 bases). V lost 1 base and J 7 bases, leaving 7 bases between the germline ends. CDR1 and CDR2 (germline): SQVTM, ANQGSEA. There are 11 residues in the CDR3. The CDR3 nucleotides read TGCAGCGTTGAAGGGGGCTTTGGCTACACCTTC. As protein: CSVEGGFGYTF.

The chain combines TRBV28 with TRBJ1-5; D uncertain. The CDR3 runs 14 residues. Trimming pared 3 bases from V and 10 bases from J, leaving 16 bases between. Germline values: CDR1 MDHEN, CDR2 SYDVKM. The CDR3 region has the DNA TGTGCCAGCAGTTTTGGGCAGGTTCTTTCTCCCCAGCATTTT. Translated: CASSFGQVLSPQHF.

The V and J genes are TRBV2 and TRBJ2-1, with 10 bases matching TRBD2. After removal of 8 bases from V and 0 bases from J, the junction contained 10 bases not matched to a gene. Germline V gives CDR1 SNHLY, CDR2 FYNNEI. The CDR3 covers 17 residues. Here the CDR3 reads CASGDFSGRTSYNEQFF. CDR3 in DNA: TGTGCCAGCGGCGACTTTAGCGGGAGGACCTCCTACAATGAGCAGTTCTTC.

The J gene is TRBJ1-2, the V gene TRBV28; D is ambiguous. The CDR3 runs 13 residues. The germline gives CDR1 MDHEN, CDR2 SYDVKM. Trimming stripped 6 bases from V and 4 bases from J, with 12 bases between. In DNA, the CDR3 is TGTGCCAGCAGGCGGGTACAGCGCTATGGCTACACCTTC. Amino acids: CASRRVQRYGYTF.

V is TRBV28 and J is TRBJ1-2, with D possibly TRBD1 on 5 matching bases. Germline V gene data show CDR1 as MDHEN and CDR2 as SYDVKM. The CDR3 runs 17 residues. V gave up 3 bases and J gave up 6 bases, with 23 bases separating them. CDR3 in amino acids: CASSLIGQGLQRDGYTF. The CDR3 region has the DNA TGTGCCAGCAGTTTGATAGGACAAGGTTTACAACGTGATGGCTACACCTTC.

The genes are TRBV30 and TRBJ2-1, with D tentatively TRBD1 (6 bases). V shed 0 bases and J shed 6 bases, with 9 bases lying between them. Germline CDR1 reads GTSNPN; CDR2 reads SVGIG (reference sequence). CDR3 length: 13 residues. CDR3 sequence reads: CAWSVDRSNEQFF. DNA of the CDR3: TGTGCCTGGAGTGTAGACAGGTCCAATGAGCAGTTCTTC.

The sample holds one count of this clone. The rearrangement joins TRBV2 to TRBJ1-2; D remains unclear. Between the trimmed V and J ends, which lost 2 bases and 14 bases, there was a span of 15 bases. The CDR3 is 12 residues long. Germline assignment: CDR1 SNHLY and CDR2 FYNNEI. The CDR3 DNA follows: TGTGCCAGCAGTGAATCTCAGGAAGTGGGAACCTTC. Protein product: CASSESQEVGTF.

The V gene is TRBV29-1, the J gene TRBJ1-1; D perhaps matches TRBD1 (5 bases). Germline V gene data show CDR1 as SQVTM and CDR2 as ANQGSEA. The CDR3 length is 12 residues. The V end lost 5 bases, the J end lost 3 bases, and 10 bases lay between the germline ends. For the CDR3, the DNA is TGCAGCGTTAAGGGGTGGGACACTGAAGCTTTCTTT. Protein product: CSVKGWDTEAFF.

This CDR3 reads CASSKGGLEGYTF. The CDR3 DNA sequence: TGTGCCAGCAGTAAAGGGGGCTTAGAAGGCTACACCTTC. This chain connects TRBV7-9 to TRBJ1-2, with 7 bases matching TRBD1. Germline V lookup: CDR1 SEHNR, CDR2 FQNEAQ (reference sequence). J gave up 8 bases and V 6 bases, and 9 bases lay outside the gene matches. CDR3 size: 13 residues.